This T cell receptor beta chain was recorded in a study of CD8+ T cells in alopecia areata. About the study: Severity scoring for treated patients was based on the percentage of affected scalp area. General observations from the study: Many expanded lesional clones stayed in scalp and blood while on tofacitinib.

RNA was extracted and reverse transcribed into cDNA as the sequencing template. Clones were sequenced by immunoSEQ multiplex PCR, and TCRdb holds only the in-frame ones, with some missing. The data show roughly 190,000 clones, 50% to 60% seen once. The treatment: oral pan-JAK inhibitor, 5-10 mg twice daily. Alopecia areata patients provided lesional scalp punch biopsies and peripheral blood, both collected for the study. Cell sorting on a FACSAria was used to separate CD4+ and CD8+ T cells from the PBMCs. CDR1 and CDR2 (germline): MNHNY, SVGAGI (reference sequence). The V end was cut by 5 bases, the J end by 5 bases, with 3 bases between. The CDR3 is made up of 11 amino acids. Note on this clone: The antigen remains unidentified.

The TCR originated in a human donor with alopecia areata. The rearrangement joins TRBV6-6 to TRBJ2-2; D uncertain. The specimen comprised CD4+ T cells sorted from blood, sampled at week 4, from a patient treated with tofacitinib. The chain's CDR3 is CASSRTGELFF. CDR3 in DNA: TGTGCCAGCAGTAGAACCGGGGAGCTGTTTTTT.